This entry lists 4 T cell receptor beta chains sequenced from one sample in a study of shared clonotypes between healthy human individuals. TCRdb's table, derived via immunoSEQ multiplex PCR, lists solely in-frame clones and lacks some. The sample shows some 900,000 clones, about three quarters of them seen only once. Sequenced input: memory CD4+ T cells sorted from blood. Subset meaning: CD45RA-negative fraction. All receptors come from a man younger than 30 in good health.

This clone occurred many times. The chain recombines TRBV10-3 with TRBJ2-7, with D perhaps TRBD2 (6 bases). The CDR3 has 17 amino acids. The V gene's germline CDR1 is ENHRY and CDR2 SYGVKD. Trimming shortened V by 4 bases and J by 2 bases, and 21 bases separated the two germline ends. The CDR3 coding sequence is TGTGCCATCAGTGCCAAAACTTGGGACTCCGTTACCTACGAGCAGTACTTC. It encodes CAISAKTWDSVTYEQYF.

This clone was observed a single time. The V gene is TRBV19, the J gene TRBJ2-4; 12 nucleotides line up with TRBD2. In germline, CDR1 is LNHDA, CDR2 SQIVND (reference sequence). With 2 bases clipped from V and 1 base from J, the junction kept 9 bases outside the gene matches. CDR3 size: 19 residues. The CDR3 here is CASSILPWTSGIAKNIQYF. For the CDR3, the DNA is TGTGCCAGTAGTATACTACCCTGGACTAGCGGGATTGCCAAAAACATTCAGTACTTC.

This clone turned up a few times. The sample carries other DNA sequences with the same CDR3. V usage is TRBV19 and J usage is TRBJ1-5; D is possibly TRBD1 (5 bases). The germline CDR1 and CDR2 sequences are LNHDA and SQIVND (reference sequence). The V gene lost 1 base and the J gene lost 2 bases, with 9 bases spanning the gap. This CDR3 spans 15 amino acids. In nucleotides, the CDR3 is TGTGCCAGTAGTATAGGAGGGACCGGCAATCAGCCCCAGCATTTT. Protein product: CASSIGGTGNQPQHF.

The rearrangement joins TRBV9 to TRBJ1-1; D might be TRBD1 (6 bases). Germline CDR1 and CDR2: SGDLS and YYNGEE. This CDR3 is 15 amino acids long. The V and J ends lost 0 bases and 2 bases respectively, with 11 bases between them. The CDR3 loop is CASSVAWGLNTEAFF. Here the CDR3 DNA reads TGTGCCAGCAGCGTAGCCTGGGGGCTTAACACTGAAGCTTTCTTT.